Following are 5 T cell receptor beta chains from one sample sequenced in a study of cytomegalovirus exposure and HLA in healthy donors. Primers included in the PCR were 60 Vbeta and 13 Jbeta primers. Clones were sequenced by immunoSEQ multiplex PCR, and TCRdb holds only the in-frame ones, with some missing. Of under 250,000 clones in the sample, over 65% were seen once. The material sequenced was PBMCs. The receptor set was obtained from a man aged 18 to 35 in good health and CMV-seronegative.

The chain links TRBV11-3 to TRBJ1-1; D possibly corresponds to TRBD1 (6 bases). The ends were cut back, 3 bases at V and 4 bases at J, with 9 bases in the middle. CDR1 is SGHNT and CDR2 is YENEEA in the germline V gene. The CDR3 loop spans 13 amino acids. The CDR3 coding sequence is TGTGCCAGCAGCTTTCAGGGGACCACTGAAGCTTTCTTT. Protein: CASSFQGTTEAFF.

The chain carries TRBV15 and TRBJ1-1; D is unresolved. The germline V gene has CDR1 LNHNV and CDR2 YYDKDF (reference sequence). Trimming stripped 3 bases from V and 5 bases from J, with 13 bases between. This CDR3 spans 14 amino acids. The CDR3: CATSRPLKQTEAFF. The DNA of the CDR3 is TGTGCCACCAGCAGGCCTTTGAAACAAACTGAAGCTTTCTTT.

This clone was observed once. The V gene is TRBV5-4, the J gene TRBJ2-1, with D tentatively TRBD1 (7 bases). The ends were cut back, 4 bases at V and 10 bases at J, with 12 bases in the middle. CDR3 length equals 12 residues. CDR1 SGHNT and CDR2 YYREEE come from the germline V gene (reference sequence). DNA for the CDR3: TGTGCCAGCAGCCAGGGGGGCAGAGAGCAGTTCTTC. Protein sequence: CASSQGGREQFF.

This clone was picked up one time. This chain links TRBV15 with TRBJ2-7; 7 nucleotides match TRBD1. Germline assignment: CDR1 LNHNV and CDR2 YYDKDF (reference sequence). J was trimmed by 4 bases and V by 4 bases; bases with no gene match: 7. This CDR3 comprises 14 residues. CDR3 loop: CATSTKDRKYEQYF. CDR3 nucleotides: TGTGCCACCAGCACTAAGGACAGGAAGTACGAGCAGTACTTC.

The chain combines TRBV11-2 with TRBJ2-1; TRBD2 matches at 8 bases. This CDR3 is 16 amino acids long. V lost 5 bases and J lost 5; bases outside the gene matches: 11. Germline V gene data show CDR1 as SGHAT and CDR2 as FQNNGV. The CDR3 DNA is TGTGCCAGCAGCCGTACCCCGCTAGCGGGTAACAATGAGCAGTTCTTC. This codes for CASSRTPLAGNNEQFF.